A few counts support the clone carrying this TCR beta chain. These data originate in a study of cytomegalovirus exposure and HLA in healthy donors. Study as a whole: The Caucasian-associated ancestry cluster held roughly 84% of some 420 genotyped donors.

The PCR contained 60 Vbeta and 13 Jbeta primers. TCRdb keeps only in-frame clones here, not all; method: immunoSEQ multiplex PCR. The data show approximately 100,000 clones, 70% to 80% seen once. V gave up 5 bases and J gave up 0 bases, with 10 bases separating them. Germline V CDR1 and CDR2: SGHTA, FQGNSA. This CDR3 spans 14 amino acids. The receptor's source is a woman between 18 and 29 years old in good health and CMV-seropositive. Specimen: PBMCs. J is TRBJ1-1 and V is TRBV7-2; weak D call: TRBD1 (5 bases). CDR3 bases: TGTGCCAGCAGCGAAGGACATATGAACACTGAAGCTTTCTTT. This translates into CASSEGHMNTEAFF.